This T cell receptor (beta chain) emerged from a study of prognosis after radiotherapy for stage I lung cancer. Multiplex PCR in two rounds served to amplify TCR beta CDR3 from genomic DNA. Amplification during the initial PCR round employed primers specific to each TRBV and TRBJ gene. MiXCR, run by TCRdb on the multiplex PCR reads, gives a single entry per CDR3 protein. The table lists roughly 38,000 distinct CDR3 sequences, around a quarter of them singletons. At least ten counts were recorded for this clonotype. Per germline, CDR1 SGHVS and CDR2 FNYEAQ. V lost 0 bases, J lost 4 bases, and 3 bases lay in between. The CDR3 sequence is 13 residues long.

This receptor was taken from a donor over 45 with non-small cell lung cancer. This sequence joins TRBV7-6 and TRBJ2-2; no definite D call. Specimen: PBMCs, collected before or after stereotactic body radiation therapy (not recorded which). This CDR3 is CASSLASTGELFF. The DNA of the CDR3 is TGTGCCAGCAGCTTAGCGTCCACCGGGGAGCTGTTTTTT.